This T cell receptor beta chain was profiled in a study of CD8 T cells in ankylosing spondylitis. Study results and caveats: From matched ankylosing spondylitis synovial fluid, disease-linked clones were reportedly recovered at significantly enriched levels. Those disease-linked clones were CD8+; they were also relatively rare in peripheral blood. In ankylosing spondylitis blood, a motif of about 8 highly homologous TCR beta variants appeared characteristic.

A word on this clonotype: Its specificity is not known.

The V gene's germline CDR1 is SGHRS and CDR2 YFSETQ. The CDR3 contains 12 residues. The germline V and J ends were trimmed by 7 bases and 3 bases, with 10 bases remaining between them. In making TCR beta libraries, quantitative 5'-RACE with molecular barcodes was used. TCRdb passed the 5' RACE reads through MiXCR, listing each CDR3 protein once. The sample holds around 150,000 distinct CDR3 sequences; 40% to 50% are singletons and the top ten take around 15%. The sequence came from a male donor with ankylosing spondylitis. The rearrangement links TRBV5-1 to TRBJ1-2, with no clear D. Sequenced: synovial fluid, either unsorted or a sorted T cell fraction (not recorded which). Written as DNA, the CDR3 is TGCGCCAGCTGGCAGGCCGACTATGGCTACACCTTC. Amino acid sequence: CASWQADYGYTF.